This note documents a single TCR beta chain sequence. Its matching antigen is unknown. The sample originates from a study of post-analysis software for immune sequencing data. Study in general: The disease courses spanned relapsing-remitting, secondary progressive and progressive-relapsing forms of multiple sclerosis. Regarding the study as a whole: F measure showed strong co-clustering of same-batch samples. When compared against controls, multiple sclerosis patients showed significantly lower normalized Chao1 diversity. Patients had higher frequencies than controls of about five TRBV segments, including TRBV5-6, TRBV5-1 and TRBV20-1.

V was clipped by 0 bases and J by 11 bases; unmatched bases: 7. Germline V gene lookup returns CDR1 SGHKS and CDR2 YYEKEE (reference sequence). CDR3 length: 14 amino acids. Unique molecular identifiers were built into the TCR beta cDNA libraries. A population of 1 to 10 million T cells gave rise to around 480,000 cDNA molecules. From the PCR reads, TCRdb called clonotypes with MiXCR, one entry per CDR3 protein. This sample has about 820,000 distinct CDR3 sequences; about 53% occur once, and the top ten carry approximately 4.2%. The sample consisted of blood. The TCR comes from a girl aged 5-17 years with multiple sclerosis. The chain has TRBV5-5 and TRBJ1-5; TRBD1 agrees at 8 bases. Here the CDR3 DNA reads TGTGCCAGCAGCTTGGATGGGACAGGAGGAGCCCAGCATTTT. Its protein is CASSLDGTGGAQHF.